The 27 T cell receptor beta chains below were found in one sample sequenced in a study of cytomegalovirus exposure and HLA in healthy donors (dated by TCRdb to the late 2010s). The method behind the library was the immunoSEQ multiplex PCR assay. A mixture of 60 forward primers for TCR Vbeta segments and 13 reverse primers for TCR Jbeta segments was used in the multiplex PCR. In its TCRdb copy, this immuneACCESS table keeps in-frame sequences only and misses some clones. Where compared with another copy, unresolved V genes explain less than half of these, and the others have no known cause. The sample records 100,000 to 150,000 clones, over 65% of which are singletons. The top ten clonotypes cover about 1.8% of the sample. Sequencing was performed on PBMCs. Receptors originate from a man aged 45 to 65 in good health and CMV-seronegative.

The chain couples TRBV9 to TRBJ2-5; D remains ambiguous. CDR3 length equals 13 residues. V dropped 3 bases and J dropped 5 bases, with 11 bases sitting between them. From germline, CDR1 is SGDLS and CDR2 YYNGEE. CDR3 sequence (DNA): TGTGCCAGCAGCGCGGCCGACGGGGAGACCCAGTACTTC. Amino acid sequence: CASSAADGETQYF.

The rearrangement links TRBV11-2 to TRBJ1-4; the D gene is possibly TRBD1 (5 bases). Trimming removed 5 bases from V and 3 bases from J, with 10 bases in between. Per germline, CDR1 SGHAT and CDR2 FQNNGV. The CDR3 loop spans 14 amino acids. This CDR3 reads CASSPDRPNEKLFF. The DNA for the CDR3 is TGTGCCAGCAGCCCAGACAGACCTAATGAAAAACTGTTTTTT.

The chain has TRBV4-3 and TRBJ1-6; D ambiguous. This CDR3 region has 15 residues. Trimming took off 0 bases at V and 7 bases at J, with 10 bases between the two ends. The germline gives CDR1 LGHNA, CDR2 YSLEER. The CDR3 DNA follows: TGCGCCAGCAGCCAAGAACACAGCCCAAATTCACCCCTCCACTTT. Amino acid sequence: CASSQEHSPNSPLHF.

The chain uses TRBV28 and TRBJ1-6, with D possibly being TRBD1 (5 bases). This CDR3 is built from 17 residues. V shed 6 bases and J shed 1 base, with 16 bases lying between them. Germline CDR1 is MDHEN and CDR2 is SYDVKM. The CDR3 spells CASSRIRRQSYNSPLHF. The CDR3 nucleotides read TGTGCCAGCAGCCGAATCCGTAGACAGTCCTATAATTCACCCCTCCACTTT.

The chain recombines TRBV7-2 with TRBJ2-2; the D gene is possibly TRBD2 (7 bases). This CDR3 has 18 amino acids. Germline-derived CDR1 and CDR2 are SGHTA and FQGNSA. The V gene lost 2 bases and the J gene lost 2 bases, with 18 bases spanning the gap. CDR3 amino acids: CASSLKPGGPANTGELFF. The CDR3 DNA reads TGTGCCAGCAGCTTAAAACCCGGGGGGCCCGCTAACACCGGGGAGCTGTTTTTT.

Note on this clone: This CDR3 is also generated by other DNA sequences in the sample. The V gene is TRBV5-1, the J gene TRBJ2-2, with D possibly TRBD1 on 6 matching bases. The CDR3 sequence is 16 residues long. Germline CDR1 is SGHRS and CDR2 is YFSETQ. The V end was cut by 0 bases, the J end by 1 base, with 10 bases between. The CDR3 DNA reads as TGCGCCAGCAGCTTGGAGACGGGACAGAACACCGGGGAGCTGTTTTTT. It specifies CASSLETGQNTGELFF.

A single count supports this clone. DNA of the CDR3: TGCGCCAGCAGCATGACCCGGGACTATATTGAGGGCTACACCTTC. Translating gives CASSMTRDYIEGYTF. This chain joins TRBV5-1 and TRBJ1-2; maybe TRBD1 (5 bases). CDR3 length: 15 residues. Germline V lookup: CDR1 SGHRS, CDR2 YFSETQ. V lost 4 bases, J lost 8 bases, and 21 bases lay in between.

The chain uses TRBV19 and TRBJ2-1; D ambiguous. CDR1 LNHDA and CDR2 SQIVND come from the germline V gene (reference sequence). The CDR3 runs 13 residues. V dropped 3 bases and J dropped 5 bases, with 8 bases sitting between them. CDR3 residues: CASSISGNNEQFF. The CDR3 coding sequence is TGTGCCAGTAGTATCTCAGGCAACAATGAGCAGTTCTTC. The variable domain in full, with the rest retrieved from reference TRBV19 and TRBJ2-1, is DGGITQSPKYLFRKEGQNVTLSCEQNLNHDAMYWYRQDPGQGLRLIYYSQIVNDFQKGDIAEGYSVSREKKESFPLTVTSAQKNPTAFYLCASSISGNNEQFFGPGTRLTVL.

V is TRBV4-1 and J is TRBJ2-1; a weak D match, TRBD2 (5 bases). Germline V CDR1 and CDR2: MGHRA, YSYEKL. V was trimmed by 4 bases and J by 2 bases, leaving 12 bases between them. This CDR3 has 15 residues. The CDR3 DNA reads TGCGCCAGCAGCCGCCTACTAGGTACCTACAATGAGCAGTTCTTC. Protein: CASSRLLGTYNEQFF.

The gene calls are TRBV6-9 and TRBJ1-2, with 8 nucleotides matching TRBD1. Per germline, CDR1 MNHGY and CDR2 SVAAGI. Trimming cost V 2 bases and J 3 bases; bases outside gene matches: 8. The CDR3 totals 16 residues. The DNA for the CDR3 is TGTGCCAGCAGTTATCGGGGACAGGCGATGGACTATGGCTACACCTTC. Its protein is CASSYRGQAMDYGYTF.

The gene calls are TRBV6-6 and TRBJ1-1; TRBD1 agrees at 9 bases. Trimming at V came to 6 bases and at J to 6 bases, leaving 8 bases not matched to a gene. The V gene's germline CDR1 is MNHNY and CDR2 SVGAGI (reference sequence). CDR3 length: 14 residues. CDR3 amino acids: CASSPQDRGAEAFF. For the CDR3, the DNA is TGTGCCAGCAGCCCCCAGGACAGGGGCGCTGAAGCTTTCTTT.

This chain uses TRBV19 with TRBJ1-2, with 7 positions matching TRBD1. Germline CDR1 is LNHDA and CDR2 is SQIVND (reference sequence). J was trimmed by 8 bases and V by 5 bases; bases with no gene match: 5. The CDR3 covers 12 residues. CDR3 region: CASSDRVDGYTF. The CDR3 bases are TGTGCCAGTAGTGACAGGGTGGACGGCTACACCTTC.

The rearrangement joins TRBV28 to TRBJ1-5; D is possibly TRBD1 (5 bases). The CDR3 sequence is 12 residues long. Germline CDR1 and CDR2: MDHEN and SYDVKM. Trimming removed 7 bases from V and 5 bases from J, with 9 bases in between. The CDR3 nucleotides read TGTGCCAGCATCCAGGGTGATCAGCCCCAGCATTTT. Its translation: CASIQGDQPQHF.

CDR3 nucleotide sequence: TGCGCCAGCAGCTTGACAGCGGGGGCCTCCAATGAGCAGTTCTTC. It specifies CASSLTAGASNEQFF. The chain links TRBV5-1 to TRBJ2-1; TRBD2 aligns across 8 bases. The CDR3 length is 15 residues. Losses at the gene ends were 1 base for V and 6 bases for J; bases not matched to a gene: 6. Looked up from germline, CDR1 is SGHRS and CDR2 is YFSETQ.

The chain couples TRBV5-1 to TRBJ1-3; TRBD1 might be the D (6 bases). Germline CDR1 is SGHRS and CDR2 is YFSETQ. The CDR3 totals 15 residues. V was pared by 2 bases and J by 4 bases, with 13 bases between. The CDR3 protein is CASSLGQTWGNTIYF. As DNA, the CDR3 is TGCGCCAGCAGCTTAGGACAGACCTGGGGAAACACCATATATTTT.

This chain uses TRBV10-3 with TRBJ2-3; 9 nucleotides agree with TRBD1. Germline-derived CDR1 and CDR2 are ENHRY and SYGVKD. J was trimmed by 6 bases and V by 8 bases; bases with no gene match: 9. The CDR3 spans 14 residues. The CDR3 sequence: CAIWVTGGFDTQYF. The CDR3 bases are TGTGCCATCTGGGTGACAGGGGGATTCGATACGCAGTATTTT.

This clone was recorded only once. The chain has TRBV7-6 and TRBJ1-1; 7 bases match TRBD1. The trim removed 7 bases at V and 6 bases at J, leaving 14 bases unmatched. Germline loops: CDR1 SGHVS, CDR2 FNYEAQ. This CDR3 region has 15 residues. CDR3 bases: TGTGCCAGCACTACCACGTCAGGGGGTAGAGCTGAAGCTTTCTTT. Translated, it gives CASTTTSGGRAEAFF.

This chain joins TRBV2 and TRBJ1-5; D ambiguous. The CDR3 runs 13 residues. Germline CDR1 and CDR2: SNHLY and FYNNEI. The V end lost 8 bases, the J end lost 6 bases, and 14 bases lay between the germline ends. CDR3 bases: TGTGCCAGCCAACGGCAGCGAGGTCAGCCCCAGCATTTT. It specifies CASQRQRGQPQHF.

This sequence joins TRBV7-9 and TRBJ2-3, with 9 positions matching TRBD1. The CDR3 spans 16 residues. Germline-derived CDR1 and CDR2 are SEHNR and FQNEAQ (reference sequence). Losses at the gene ends were 3 bases for V and 4 bases for J; bases not matched to a gene: 8. The CDR3 sequence: CASSFTGGGGADTQYF. The CDR3, as DNA: TGTGCCAGCAGCTTTACAGGGGGCGGTGGGGCAGATACGCAGTATTTT. Combining the CDR3 with reference TRBV7-9 and TRBJ2-3 gives the whole variable domain DTGVSQNPRHKITKRGQNVTFRCDPISEHNRLYWYRQTLGQGPEFLTYFQNEAQLEKSRLLSDRFSAERPKGSFSTLEIQRTEQGDSAMYLCASSFTGGGGADTQYFGPGTRLTVL.

This chain uses TRBV7-2 with TRBJ1-1; 11 nucleotides agree with TRBD1. The germline gives CDR1 SGHTA, CDR2 FQGNSA. The CDR3 contains 13 residues. J gave up 11 bases and V 4 bases, and 6 bases lay outside the gene matches. CDR3 loop: CASSSGQGEKAFF. The DNA of the CDR3 is TGTGCCAGCAGCTCGGGACAGGGGGAAAAGGCTTTCTTT.

This clone showed up just once. CDR3 amino acids: CATLPGGGNSYEQYF. CDR3 in DNA: TGTGCCACCCTACCGGGCGGGGGCAACTCCTACGAGCAGTACTTC. The rearrangement links TRBV2 to TRBJ2-5; weak D call: TRBD2 (7 bases). The J call may be faulty, since TRBJ2-7 better matches the DNA end. The CDR3 totals 15 residues. Germline V gene lookup returns CDR1 SNHLY and CDR2 FYNNEI.

The rearrangement joins TRBV2 to TRBJ2-2, with D uncertain. Germline loops: CDR1 SNHLY, CDR2 FYNNEI. The ends were cut back, 1 base at V and 0 bases at J, with 9 bases in the middle. The CDR3 runs to 16 residues. The CDR3 nucleotides read TGTGCCAGCAGTGAAGAATCTGTTACGAACACCGGGGAGCTGTTTTTT. Protein product: CASSEESVTNTGELFF.

The CDR3 DNA reads as TGCGCCAGCAGCCCCCCGAAAGGGGGGGACAATGAGCAGTTCTTC. Translated: CASSPPKGGDNEQFF. The chain employs TRBV5-1 and TRBJ2-1, with D possibly TRBD2 on 7 matching bases. The CDR3 has 15 residues. V lost 4 bases to trimming and J lost 5 bases, with 16 bases between them. Germline V gives CDR1 SGHRS, CDR2 YFSETQ.

The V gene is TRBV7-2, the J gene TRBJ2-5; perhaps TRBD2 as D (7 bases). Germline V gene lookup returns CDR1 SGHTA and CDR2 FQGNSA. V dropped 0 bases and J dropped 5 bases, with 16 bases sitting between them. This CDR3 has 16 amino acids. The CDR3 sequence is CASSLAGAGVGETQYF. CDR3 in DNA: TGTGCCAGCAGCTTAGCGGGGGCGGGGGTAGGGGAGACCCAGTACTTC.

The chain couples TRBV5-5 to TRBJ1-1, with D tentatively TRBD1 (6 bases). This CDR3 region has 15 residues. The V gene lost 6 bases and the J gene lost 4 bases, with 19 bases spanning the gap. Germline V gene sequence: CDR1 SGHKS, CDR2 YYEKEE (reference sequence). This CDR3 reads CASTWGHQSATEAFF. The CDR3 DNA reads TGTGCCAGCACCTGGGGACACCAGTCAGCCACTGAAGCTTTCTTT. The variable domain in full, with the rest retrieved from reference TRBV5-5 and TRBJ1-1, is DAGVTQSPTHLIKTRGQQVTLRCSPISGHKSVSWYQQVLGQGPQFIFQYYEKEERGRGNFPDRFSARQFPNYSSELNVNALLLGDSALYLCASTWGHQSATEAFFGQGTRLTVV.

The chain links TRBV6-5 to TRBJ1-6; 7 nucleotides line up with TRBD1. Germline lookup yields CDR1 MNHEY and CDR2 SVGAGI. Unmatched junction bases numbered 7, after V lost 4 bases and J lost 4 bases. The CDR3 runs 16 residues. The CDR3 DNA is TGTGCCAGCAGTTCTACCGGGACAGTTTATAATTCACCCCTCCACTTT. This sequence encodes CASSSTGTVYNSPLHF.

This clone was counted between two and nine times. The chain employs TRBV2 and TRBJ1-5; 8 nucleotides align to TRBD1. The CDR3 covers 14 residues. After removal of 6 bases from V and 5 bases from J, the junction contained 6 bases not matched to a gene. CDR1 and CDR2 from the germline V gene are SNHLY and FYNNEI. CDR3 residues: CASRKQGGDQPQHF. DNA of the CDR3: TGTGCCAGCAGGAAACAGGGGGGGGATCAGCCCCAGCATTTT.